This passage covers 21 T cell receptor beta chains from one sample sequenced in a study of beta chain features in type 1 diabetes. Points from the study as a whole: Patients with Type 1 diabetes showed moderately but significantly shorter TCRB CDR3s in all four CD4+ subsets.

These TCRs' antigens remain unknown. All of the isolated RNA was reverse transcribed, so expressed TCRB transcripts were sequenced. This table comes from immunoSEQ multiplex PCR, and its TCRdb copy is limited to in-frame clones, with some not included. The repertoire holds about 340,000 clones, with around 9% as singletons. Source material: central memory CD4+ T cells from blood. The receptors derive from a man aged 25 to 45 with type 1 diabetes.

The CDR3 protein is CASTSEVGAGDTQYF. DNA of the CDR3: TGCGCCAGCACCTCGGAGGTCGGGGCGGGGGATACGCAGTATTTT. This chain links TRBV5-1 with TRBJ2-3; tentatively, D is TRBD2 (6 bases). CDR3 length: 15 amino acids. The germline V gene has CDR1 SGHRS and CDR2 YFSETQ. Between the trimmed V and J ends, which lost 6 bases and 6 bases, there was a span of 20 bases.

The chain combines TRBV7-9 with TRBJ2-3; tentatively, D is TRBD2 (7 bases). Per the germline V gene, CDR1 is SEHNR and CDR2 is FQNEAQ (reference sequence). This CDR3 contains 14 residues. V was trimmed by 3 bases and J by 7 bases, leaving 14 bases between them. In DNA form, the CDR3 reads TGTGCCAGCAGCTTGGACAGCGGGGTGAATACGCAGTATTTT. It is translated as CASSLDSGVNTQYF.

V is TRBV11-2 and J is TRBJ2-5, with 7 bases lining up with TRBD2. The ends lost 5 bases at V and 12 bases at J; junction bases unmatched: 12. CDR3 length equals 13 residues. Germline V gives CDR1 SGHAT, CDR2 FQNNGV. DNA for the CDR3: TGTGCCAGCAGCCCACGGGATGGGGGGGTAGAGTACTTC. It encodes CASSPRDGGVEYF.

This clone came up many times. This rearrangement joins TRBV6-4 to TRBJ2-2; D remains unclear. The germline CDR1 and CDR2 sequences are MRHNA and SNTAGT. The V end was cut by 5 bases, the J end by 1 base, with 8 bases between. The CDR3 totals 14 residues. CDR3 sequence reads: CASSQHKNTGELFF. CDR3 nucleotide sequence: TGTGCCAGCAGTCAGCACAAGAACACCGGGGAGCTGTTTTTT.

The rearrangement uses TRBV7-2 and TRBJ1-3; D not resolved. CDR3 length equals 17 residues. Between the trimmed V and J ends, which lost 3 bases and 1 base, there was a span of 16 bases. CDR1 and CDR2 (germline): SGHTA, FQGNSA. The CDR3 DNA is TGTGCCAGCAGCTTGAGTGGCGGGAGTTCGTCTGGAAACACCATATATTTT. This gives the protein CASSLSGGSSSGNTIYF.

This chain connects TRBV9 to TRBJ2-3; no definite D call. The ends were cut back, 1 base at V and 14 bases at J, with 14 bases in the middle. The CDR3 runs 12 residues. The germline V gene has CDR1 SGDLS and CDR2 YYNGEE. The CDR3 reads CASSVSGGPRYF. The CDR3 DNA follows: TGTGCCAGCAGCGTATCGGGCGGCCCCCGGTATTTT.

This clone was observed a few times. The J gene is TRBJ1-2, the V gene TRBV7-8, with a tentative D call TRBD1 (6 bases). The CDR3 covers 13 residues. Germline assignment: CDR1 SGHVS and CDR2 FQNEAQ. Trimming removed 2 bases at V and 10 bases at J, with 14 bases between. CDR3 in DNA: TGTGCCAGCAGCTTAAGGGACACACGTAACTACACCTTC. It encodes CASSLRDTRNYTF.

This clone was detected a few times. The chain is built from TRBV6-5 and TRBJ2-7, with 7 bases identical to TRBD1. The CDR3 is 15 residues long. Germline-derived CDR1 and CDR2 are MNHEY and SVGAGI. The junction had 7 bases not matched to a gene; V was cut back by 3 bases and J by 2 bases. DNA of the CDR3: TGTGCCAGCAGTTATCAGGGGGTCCCGACCTACGAGCAGTACTTC. Encoded protein: CASSYQGVPTYEQYF.

The V call is TRBV7-9, the J call TRBJ2-4; the D gene is possibly TRBD1 (5 bases). CDR3 length: 15 amino acids. Germline V gives CDR1 SEHNR, CDR2 FQNEAQ (reference sequence). V was trimmed by 2 bases and J by 1 base, leaving 9 bases between them. In nucleotides, the CDR3 is TGTGCCAGCAGCTTACAGGGATCGGCCAAAAACATTCAGTACTTC. Translation gives CASSLQGSAKNIQYF.

This clone was observed a handful of times. The J gene is TRBJ2-5, the V gene TRBV13; D might be TRBD1 or TRBD2, each matching 6 bases. The germline CDR1 and CDR2 sequences are PRHDT and FYEKMQ (reference sequence). The V and J ends lost 4 bases and 6 bases respectively, with 21 bases between them. The CDR3 runs 16 residues. Here the CDR3 DNA reads TGTGCCAGCAGCTCCGACATGAGGGGGGATGGGAAGACCCAGTACTTC. It specifies CASSSDMRGDGKTQYF.

The CDR3 coding sequence is TGTGCCAGCAGTGAAAGGTCCGGGGAGCTGTTTTTT. This codes for CASSERSGELFF. The J gene is TRBJ2-2, the V gene TRBV6-1; D is uncertain. The germline V gene has CDR1 MNHNS and CDR2 SASEGT. The CDR3 has 12 residues. The V end was cut by 2 bases, the J end by 6 bases, with 4 bases between.

In this sample, this clone turned up a few times. The chain combines TRBV6-1 with TRBJ2-7; D unclear. CDR3 length: 12 amino acids. The V gene lost 6 bases and the J gene lost 7 bases, with 13 bases spanning the gap. CDR1 is MNHNS, CDR2 SASEGT, per germline. The CDR3 loop reads CASRDRVVEQYF. CDR3 nucleotide sequence: TGTGCCAGCAGGGACCGAGTCGTAGAGCAGTACTTC.

This clone was observed a few times. A read error may explain this, as a much larger clone is one base away. The CDR3 nucleotides are TGCGCCAGCAGCCGAGACAGGGCCTACGAGCAGTACTTC. This translates into CASSRDRAYEQYF. V is TRBV5-4 and J is TRBJ2-7; 7 positions agree with TRBD1. The CDR3 runs 13 residues. Germline V gene sequence: CDR1 SGHNT, CDR2 YYREEE (reference sequence).

The chain combines TRBV4-3 with TRBJ2-3, with D hard to call. The CDR3 extends over 15 amino acids. Trimming left V 1 base short and J 2 bases short, with 10 bases between. Germline CDR1 reads LGHNA; CDR2 reads YSLEER. CDR3 protein: CASSQGATYTDTQYF. In nucleotides, the CDR3 is TGCGCCAGCAGCCAAGGGGCGACCTACACAGATACGCAGTATTTT.

This clone was counted only a few times. J is TRBJ2-1 and V is TRBV7-9; TRBD1 is a possible D gene (6 bases). The V and J ends lost 5 bases and 13 bases respectively, with 15 bases between them. The CDR3 length is 12 residues. Germline V gene data show CDR1 as SEHNR and CDR2 as FQNEAQ (reference sequence). CDR3 nucleotides: TGTGCCAGCAGCCCCAACCGGGACACCCAGTTCTTC. Its translation: CASSPNRDTQFF.

The genes are TRBV11-2 and TRBJ2-2; 9 bases line up with TRBD1. This CDR3 region has 16 residues. The germline V gene has CDR1 SGHAT and CDR2 FQNNGV. V shed 4 bases and J 4 bases; nucleotides not matched to a gene: 7. CDR3 in DNA: TGTGCCAGCAGCTATACAGGGGGCGACGGCACCGGGGAGCTGTTTTTT. This sequence encodes CASSYTGGDGTGELFF.

This clone was recorded a few times. The J gene is TRBJ1-4, the V gene TRBV2; 8 nucleotides line up with TRBD1. The CDR3 is made up of 14 amino acids. Germline lookup yields CDR1 SNHLY and CDR2 FYNNEI. With 6 bases clipped from V and 8 bases from J, the junction kept 8 bases outside the gene matches. CDR3 sequence (DNA): TGTGCCAGCAGCTCCGACAGGGGAGAGGAAAAACTGTTTTTT. It encodes CASSSDRGEEKLFF. Together with reference TRBV2 and TRBJ1-4, the CDR3 gives the full variable domain: EPEVTQTPSHQVTQMGQEVILRCVPISNHLYFYWYRQILGQKVEFLVSFYNNEISEKSEIFDDQFSVERPDGSNFTLKIRSTKLEDSAMYFCASSSDRGEEKLFFGSGTQLSVL.

In its sample, this clone was seen a few times. The chain uses TRBV6-4 and TRBJ2-1; 9 nucleotides agree with TRBD1. J was trimmed by 8 bases and V by 1 base; bases with no gene match: 12. Germline V lookup: CDR1 MRHNA, CDR2 SNTAGT. CDR3 length: 17 residues. CDR3 sequence (DNA): TGTGCCAGCAGTGACTGGGGGGACAGGGTTCGGCCGGATGAGCAGTTCTTC. It codes for CASSDWGDRVRPDEQFF.

The rearrangement uses TRBV11-2 and TRBJ2-1; D gene ambiguous. The ends were cut back, 1 base at V and 8 bases at J, with 9 bases in the middle. The CDR3 totals 13 residues. Germline V gene sequence: CDR1 SGHAT, CDR2 FQNNGV. CDR3 loop: CASSLGSQYEQFF. CDR3 sequence (DNA): TGTGCCAGCAGCTTAGGGTCACAATATGAGCAGTTCTTC.

On this clone: The junction departs from the called germline gene at one end, perhaps through a read error. The chain links TRBV7-7 to TRBJ2-5, with a tentative D call TRBD1 (6 bases). The germline CDR1 and CDR2 sequences are SSHAT and FNYEAQ (reference sequence). CDR3 length equals 14 residues. The CDR3, as DNA: TGTGCTAGCAGCTTACGGCAGGGGCTGGAGACCCAGTACTTC. Translated: CASSLRQGLETQYF.

This clone has a count of ten or more. The V gene is TRBV6-5, the J gene TRBJ1-1, with D unclear. V lost 2 bases, J lost 2 bases, and 9 bases lay in between. This CDR3 region has 14 residues. The V gene's germline CDR1 is MNHEY and CDR2 SVGAGI. CDR3 sequence reads: CASSYIEFNTEAFF. CDR3 coding DNA: TGTGCCAGCAGTTACATAGAGTTCAACACTGAAGCTTTCTTT.